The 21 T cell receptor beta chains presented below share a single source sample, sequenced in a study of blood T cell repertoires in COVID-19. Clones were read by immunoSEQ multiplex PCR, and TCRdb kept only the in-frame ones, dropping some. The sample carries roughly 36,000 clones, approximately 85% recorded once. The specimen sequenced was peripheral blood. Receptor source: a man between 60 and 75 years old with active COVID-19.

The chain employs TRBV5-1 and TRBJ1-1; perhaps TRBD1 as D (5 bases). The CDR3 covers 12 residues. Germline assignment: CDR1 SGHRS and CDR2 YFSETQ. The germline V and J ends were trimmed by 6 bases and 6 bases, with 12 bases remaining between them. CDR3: CASKGGGAEAFF. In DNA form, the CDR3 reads TGCGCCAGCAAGGGTGGGGGGGCTGAAGCTTTCTTT.

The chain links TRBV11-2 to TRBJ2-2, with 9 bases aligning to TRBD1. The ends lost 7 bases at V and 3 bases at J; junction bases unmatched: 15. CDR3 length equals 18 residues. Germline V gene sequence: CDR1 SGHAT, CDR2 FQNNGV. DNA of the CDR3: TGTGCCAGCAACCCCGGGACAGGGAAACGAAGGGACACCGGGGAGCTGTTTTTT. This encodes CASNPGTGKRRDTGELFF.

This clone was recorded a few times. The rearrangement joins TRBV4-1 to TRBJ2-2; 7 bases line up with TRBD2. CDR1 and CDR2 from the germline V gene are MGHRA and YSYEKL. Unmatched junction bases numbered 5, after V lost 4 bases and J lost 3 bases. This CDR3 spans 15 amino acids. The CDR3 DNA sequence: TGCGCCAGCAGCCTGGGGACTACCCACACCGGGGAGCTGTTTTTT. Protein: CASSLGTTHTGELFF.

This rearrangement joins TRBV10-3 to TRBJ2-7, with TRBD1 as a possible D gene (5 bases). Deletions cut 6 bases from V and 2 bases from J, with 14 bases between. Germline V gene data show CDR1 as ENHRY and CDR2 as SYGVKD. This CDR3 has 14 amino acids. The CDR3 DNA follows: TGTGCCATCAGCACAGGACCTCCGGCCTACGAGCAGTACTTC. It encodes CAISTGPPAYEQYF.

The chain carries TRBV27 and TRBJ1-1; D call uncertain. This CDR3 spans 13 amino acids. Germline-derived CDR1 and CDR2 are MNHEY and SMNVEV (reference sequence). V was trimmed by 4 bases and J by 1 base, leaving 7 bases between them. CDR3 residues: CASSWAGNTEAFF. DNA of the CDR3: TGTGCCAGCAGTTGGGCCGGGAACACTGAAGCTTTCTTT.

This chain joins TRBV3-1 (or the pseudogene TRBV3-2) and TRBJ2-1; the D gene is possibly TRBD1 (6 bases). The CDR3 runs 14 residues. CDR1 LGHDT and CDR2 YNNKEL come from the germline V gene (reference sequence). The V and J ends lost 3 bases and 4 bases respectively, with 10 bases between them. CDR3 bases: TGTGCCAGCAGCCACCTGGACAGTTACAATGAGCAGTTCTTC. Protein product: CASSHLDSYNEQFF.

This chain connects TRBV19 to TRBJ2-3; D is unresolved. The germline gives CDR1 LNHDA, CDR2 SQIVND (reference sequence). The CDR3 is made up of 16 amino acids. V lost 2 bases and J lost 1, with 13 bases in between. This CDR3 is CASSIISSGGTDTQYF. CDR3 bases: TGTGCCAGTAGTATAATCTCCAGTGGAGGCACAGATACGCAGTATTTT.

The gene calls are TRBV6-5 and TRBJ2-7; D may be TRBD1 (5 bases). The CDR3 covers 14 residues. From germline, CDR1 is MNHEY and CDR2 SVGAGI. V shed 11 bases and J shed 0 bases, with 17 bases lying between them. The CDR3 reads CAGSQASSSYEQYF. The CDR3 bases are TGTGCCGGATCACAGGCATCCAGCTCCTACGAGCAGTACTTC.

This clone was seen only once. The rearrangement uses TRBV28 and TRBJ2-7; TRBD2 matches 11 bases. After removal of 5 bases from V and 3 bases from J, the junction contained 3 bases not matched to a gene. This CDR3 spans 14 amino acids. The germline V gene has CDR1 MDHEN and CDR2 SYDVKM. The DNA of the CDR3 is TGTGCCAGCAGTCGACTAGCGGGAATCTACGAGCAGTACGTC. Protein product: CASSRLAGIYEQYV.

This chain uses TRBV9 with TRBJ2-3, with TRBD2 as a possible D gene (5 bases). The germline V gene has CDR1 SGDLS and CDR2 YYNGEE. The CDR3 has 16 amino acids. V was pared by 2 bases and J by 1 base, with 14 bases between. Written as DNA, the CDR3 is TGTGCCAGCAGCGTGTCACCCGGGAAGGGCACAGATACGCAGTATTTT. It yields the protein CASSVSPGKGTDTQYF.

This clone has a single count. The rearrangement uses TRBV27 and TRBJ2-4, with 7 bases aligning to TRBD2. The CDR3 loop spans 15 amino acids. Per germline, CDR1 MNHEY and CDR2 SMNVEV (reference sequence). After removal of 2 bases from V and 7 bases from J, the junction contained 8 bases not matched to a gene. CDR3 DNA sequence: TGTGCCAGCAGTTTAGGGGCGGGAGCCTTGAACATTCAGTACTTC. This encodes CASSLGAGALNIQYF.

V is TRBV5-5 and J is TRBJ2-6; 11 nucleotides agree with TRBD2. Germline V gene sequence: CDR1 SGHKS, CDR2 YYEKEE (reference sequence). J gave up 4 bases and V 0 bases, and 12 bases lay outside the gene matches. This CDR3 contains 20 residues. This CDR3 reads CASSLAGTSGMSSGANVLTF. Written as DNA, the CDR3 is TGTGCCAGCAGCTTGGCCGGGACTAGCGGCATGAGTTCCGGGGCCAACGTCCTGACTTTC.

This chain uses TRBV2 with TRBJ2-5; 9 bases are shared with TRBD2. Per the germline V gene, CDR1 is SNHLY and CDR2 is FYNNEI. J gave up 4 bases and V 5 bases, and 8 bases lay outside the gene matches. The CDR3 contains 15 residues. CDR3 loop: CASSRLAEMGETQYF. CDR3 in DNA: TGTGCCAGCAGTAGACTAGCGGAGATGGGAGAGACCCAGTACTTC.

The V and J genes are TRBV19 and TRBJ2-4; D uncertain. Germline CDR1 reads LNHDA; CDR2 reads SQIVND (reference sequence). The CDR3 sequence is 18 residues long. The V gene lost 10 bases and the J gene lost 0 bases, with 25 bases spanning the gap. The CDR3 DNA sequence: TGTGCCACCCGACCATACGGCAGGCCCGATTTAGCCAAAAACATTCAGTACTTC. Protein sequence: CATRPYGRPDLAKNIQYF.

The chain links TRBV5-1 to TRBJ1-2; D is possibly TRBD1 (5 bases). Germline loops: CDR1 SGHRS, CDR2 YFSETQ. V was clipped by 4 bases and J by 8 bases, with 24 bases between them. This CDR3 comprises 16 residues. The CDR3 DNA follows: TGCGCCAGCAGCCCTCCCTTTGGGGGAGGCCTTATGGGCTACACCTTC. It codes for CASSPPFGGGLMGYTF.

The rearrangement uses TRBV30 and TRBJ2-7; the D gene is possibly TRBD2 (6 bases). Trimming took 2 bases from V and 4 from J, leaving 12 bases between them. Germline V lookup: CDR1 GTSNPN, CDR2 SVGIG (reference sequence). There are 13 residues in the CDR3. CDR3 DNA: TGTGCCTGGAGTAACGGACTATCATACGAGCAGTACGTC. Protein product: CAWSNGLSYEQYV.

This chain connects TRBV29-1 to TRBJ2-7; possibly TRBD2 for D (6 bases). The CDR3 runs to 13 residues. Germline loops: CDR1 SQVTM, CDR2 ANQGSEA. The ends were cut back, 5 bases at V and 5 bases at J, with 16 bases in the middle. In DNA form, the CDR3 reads TGCAGCGTTTCCGGGAGCCTGGAGGACGAGCAGTACTTC. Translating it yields CSVSGSLEDEQYF.

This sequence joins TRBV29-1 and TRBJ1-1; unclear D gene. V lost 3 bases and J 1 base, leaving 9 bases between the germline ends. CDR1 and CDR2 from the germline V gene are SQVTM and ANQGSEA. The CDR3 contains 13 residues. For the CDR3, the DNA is TGCAGCGTTGACGGTAAATCGAACACTGAAGCTTTCTTT. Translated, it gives CSVDGKSNTEAFF. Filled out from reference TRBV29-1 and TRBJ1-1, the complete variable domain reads SAVISQKPSRDICQRGTSLTIQCQVDSQVTMMFWYRQQPGQSLTLIATANQGSEATYESGFVIDKFPISRPNLTFSTLTVSNMSPEDSSIYLCSVDGKSNTEAFFGQGTRLTVV.

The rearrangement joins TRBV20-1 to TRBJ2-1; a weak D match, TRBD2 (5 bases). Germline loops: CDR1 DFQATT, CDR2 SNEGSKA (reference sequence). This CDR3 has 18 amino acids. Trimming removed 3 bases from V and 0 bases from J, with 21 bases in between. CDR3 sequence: CSASGVLERRSSYNEQFF. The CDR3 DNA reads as TGCAGTGCTAGTGGCGTCCTCGAGCGGAGGAGCTCCTACAATGAGCAGTTCTTC.

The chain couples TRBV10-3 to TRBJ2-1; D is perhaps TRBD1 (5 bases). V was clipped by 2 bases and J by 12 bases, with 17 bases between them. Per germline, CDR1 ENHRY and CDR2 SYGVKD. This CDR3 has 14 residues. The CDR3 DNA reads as TGTGCCATCAGTGAGCCGCGACAGCCCACTGGGCAGTTCTTC. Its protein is CAISEPRQPTGQFF.

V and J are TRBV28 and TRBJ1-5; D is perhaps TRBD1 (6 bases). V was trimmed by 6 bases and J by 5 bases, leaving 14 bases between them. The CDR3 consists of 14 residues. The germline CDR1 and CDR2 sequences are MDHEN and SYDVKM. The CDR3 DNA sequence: TGTGCCAGCAGCCGTGGACAGTCTTATCAGCCCCAGCATTTT. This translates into CASSRGQSYQPQHF.